The 27 T cell receptor beta chains below were found in one sample sequenced in a study of T cell responses to AZD1222 COVID-19 vaccine. Sequenced by immunoSEQ multiplex PCR; TCRdb stores in-frame clones only, minus some. The sample holds 150,000 to 200,000 clones, approximately 92% seen once. The material was peripheral blood, obtained on day 0 of AZD1222 vaccination. These receptor sequences come from an adult in good health.

Here the CDR3 DNA reads TGTGCCAGTAACCAGGGAAGCAATCAGCCCCAGCATTTT. Its translation: CASNQGSNQPQHF. The chain links TRBV19 to TRBJ1-5, with a possible D match to TRBD1 (5 bases). This CDR3 has 13 amino acids. The germline V gene encodes CDR1 LNHDA and CDR2 SQIVND (reference sequence). V was shortened by 7 bases and J by 1 base, with 8 bases between the two germline ends.

The chain couples TRBV12-3 or TRBV12-4 to TRBJ2-1; D unresolved. The V gene lost 2 bases and the J gene lost 7 bases, with 9 bases spanning the gap. CDR3 length: 13 amino acids. The CDR3 loop is CASSLSKGNEQFF. In nucleotides, the CDR3 is TGTGCCAGCAGTTTATCCAAAGGGAATGAGCAGTTCTTC.

J is TRBJ2-5 and V is TRBV4-1; D possibly corresponds to TRBD1 (6 bases). Germline-derived CDR1 and CDR2 are MGHRA and YSYEKL. This CDR3 is built from 17 residues. V shed 0 bases and J shed 4 bases, with 18 bases lying between them. CDR3: CASSQDRGTTDGETQYF. The DNA for the CDR3 is TGCGCCAGCAGCCAAGATCGAGGGACAACCGACGGAGAGACCCAGTACTTC.

The chain joins TRBV7-9 to TRBJ1-2, with TRBD1 identical over 7 bases. The junction had 7 bases not matched to a gene; V was cut back by 5 bases and J by 4 bases. The CDR3 spans 14 residues. Germline lookup yields CDR1 SEHNR and CDR2 FQNEAQ (reference sequence). The CDR3 DNA sequence: TGTGCCAGCAGCGATGGGGACAGACGCTATGGCTACACCTTC. Translating gives CASSDGDRRYGYTF.

This chain links TRBV10-3 with TRBJ2-1; 7 bases map to TRBD2. The CDR3 extends over 14 amino acids. The V and J ends lost 3 bases and 10 bases, in that order; junction bases with no gene match: 9. Germline V gene sequence: CDR1 ENHRY, CDR2 SYGVKD. CDR3: CAISEMAGVGEQFF. The CDR3 region has the DNA TGTGCCATCAGTGAAATGGCGGGAGTGGGGGAGCAGTTCTTC.

This rearrangement joins TRBV6-5 to TRBJ1-2, with D maybe TRBD1 (6 bases). The germline V gene has CDR1 MNHEY and CDR2 SVGAGI. This CDR3 contains 15 residues. V gave up 4 bases and J gave up 5 bases, with 17 bases separating them. The DNA for the CDR3 is TGTGCCAGCAGTTTCGCCTCAGGGGCCCAATATGGCTACACCTTC. It encodes CASSFASGAQYGYTF.

CDR3 amino acids: CASSFIQGYGYTF. Here the CDR3 DNA reads TGTGCCAGCAGTTTTATACAGGGGTATGGCTACACCTTC. The chain joins TRBV27 to TRBJ1-2; 7 bases are shared with TRBD1. Germline CDR1 MNHEY, CDR2 SMNVEV (reference sequence). The V segment lost 3 bases and the J segment 5 bases; nucleotides outside the gene matches: 3. The length of the CDR3 is 13 residues.

J is TRBJ1-5 and V is TRBV7-9; 7 bases are a match to TRBD1. Per germline, CDR1 SEHNR and CDR2 FQNEAQ (reference sequence). The junction had 12 bases not matched to a gene; V was cut back by 5 bases and J by 8 bases. CDR3 length: 15 residues. This CDR3 reads CASSPAGGGQEPQHF. The DNA for the CDR3 is TGTGCCAGCAGCCCAGCGGGAGGGGGCCAAGAGCCCCAGCATTTT.

J is TRBJ1-2 and V is TRBV12-5, with unresolved D. The length of the CDR3 is 21 residues. The germline CDR1 and CDR2 sequences are LGHNT and FRNRAP. V was shortened by 0 bases and J by 7 bases, with 33 bases between the two germline ends. The CDR3 DNA reads as TGTGCTAGTGGTTTGGTAGTGGTACTTGGGCAGGCAGGACCTCAAGGTTTTGGCTACACCTTC. It specifies CASGLVVVLGQAGPQGFGYTF.

The rearrangement links TRBV7-9 to TRBJ1-1; D is unclear. This CDR3 has 14 amino acids. The V gene lost 5 bases and the J gene lost 0 bases, with 10 bases spanning the gap. Germline V gene sequence: CDR1 SEHNR, CDR2 FQNEAQ (reference sequence). The CDR3 DNA is TGTGCCAGCAGCCACGACACCTTGAACACTGAAGCTTTCTTT. As protein: CASSHDTLNTEAFF.

This CDR3 is CASSLERTGGNTIYF. The CDR3 bases are TGTGCCAGCAGCTTGGAGCGGACAGGAGGAAACACCATATATTTT. The chain recombines TRBV5-4 with TRBJ1-3, with 7 bases aligning to TRBD1. From germline, CDR1 is SGHNT and CDR2 YYREEE (reference sequence). Trimming took 0 bases from V and 4 from J; bases not matched to a gene: 4. CDR3 length equals 15 residues.

V and J are TRBV28 and TRBJ2-5, with 8 bases that match TRBD2. The germline V gene has CDR1 MDHEN and CDR2 SYDVKM. Trimming at V came to 2 bases and at J to 5 bases, leaving 13 bases not matched to a gene. The CDR3 runs 17 residues. This CDR3 is CASSLPTGSGGWETQYF. CDR3 sequence (DNA): TGTGCCAGCAGTTTACCAACCGGATCGGGAGGGTGGGAGACCCAGTACTTC.

The J gene is TRBJ1-1, the V gene TRBV6-1; D gene uncertain. The V end lost 3 bases, the J end lost 11 bases, and 16 bases lay between the germline ends. Germline V lookup: CDR1 MNHNS, CDR2 SASEGT. The length of the CDR3 is 13 residues. DNA of the CDR3: TGTGCCAGCAGTGAGGCCCTGGACCGAAAGGCTTTCTTT. The encoded protein is CASSEALDRKAFF.

The chain's CDR3 is CASSLPGRHEQYF. CDR3 bases: TGTGCCAGCAGTTTGCCAGGAAGGCACGAGCAGTACTTC. The J gene is TRBJ2-7, the V gene TRBV27; D uncertain. V was clipped by 3 bases and J by 5 bases, with 11 bases between them. CDR3 size: 13 residues. CDR1 and CDR2 from the germline V gene are MNHEY and SMNVEV (reference sequence).

This chain uses TRBV25-1 with TRBJ2-1, with D possibly being TRBD2 (5 bases). The CDR3 runs 15 residues. Trimming stripped 2 bases from V and 7 bases from J, with 15 bases between. The germline V gene encodes CDR1 MGHDK and CDR2 SYGVNS. The DNA for the CDR3 is TGTGCCAGCAGTGAAGTAGGAGGATTGGGAAATGAGCAGTTCTTC. The encoded protein is CASSEVGGLGNEQFF.

The chain couples TRBV19 to TRBJ2-4; 9 nucleotides align to TRBD2. Germline V gives CDR1 LNHDA, CDR2 SQIVND (reference sequence). The junction had 12 bases not matched to a gene; V was cut back by 3 bases and J by 0 bases. The CDR3 contains 19 residues. In DNA form, the CDR3 reads TGTGCCAGTAGTATGAGAGGGGCAGCGGGAGGTCTAGCCAAAAACATTCAGTACTTC. Encoded protein: CASSMRGAAGGLAKNIQYF. The whole variable domain, remainder taken from reference TRBV19 and TRBJ2-4, is DGGITQSPKYLFRKEGQNVTLSCEQNLNHDAMYWYRQDPGQGLRLIYYSQIVNDFQKGDIAEGYSVSREKKESFPLTVTSAQKNPTAFYLCASSMRGAAGGLAKNIQYFGAGTRLSVL.

CDR3: CASSFNGNIQYF. The CDR3 nucleotides are TGTGCCAGCAGCTTCAACGGAAACATTCAGTACTTC. This chain connects TRBV11-3 to TRBJ2-4, with D uncertain. The V end lost 3 bases, the J end lost 6 bases, and 6 bases lay between the germline ends. The CDR3 sequence is 12 residues long. CDR1 is SGHNT, CDR2 YENEEA, per germline.

The chain links TRBV9 to TRBJ2-1; D call uncertain. The ends were cut back, 3 bases at V and 1 base at J, with 11 bases in the middle. The CDR3 has 15 residues. Germline V gene data show CDR1 as SGDLS and CDR2 as YYNGEE. This CDR3 is CASSATDLSYNEQFF. The CDR3 nucleotides are TGTGCCAGCAGCGCCACCGACTTATCCTACAATGAGCAGTTCTTC.

The V and J genes are TRBV10-1 and TRBJ2-1, with D possibly being TRBD1 or TRBD2 (5 bases each). The germline V gene encodes CDR1 WNHNN and CDR2 SYGVQD (reference sequence). This CDR3 comprises 15 residues. V was clipped by 11 bases and J by 8 bases, with 25 bases between them. The CDR3 reads CADDDRWGARDEQFF. CDR3 DNA: TGCGCCGATGATGACCGATGGGGCGCGCGGGATGAGCAGTTCTTC.

This chain uses TRBV21-1 with TRBJ2-5; the table's D call of TRBD1 was not tested on the DNA. TRBV21-1 is a known pseudogene. The length of the CDR3 is 16 residues. CDR3 sequence reads: CASSPRDRGLEETQYF. Here the CDR3 DNA reads TGTGCCAGCAGCCCCCGGGACAGGGGGCTGGAAGAGACCCAGTACTTC.

This chain joins TRBV6-2 or TRBV6-3 and TRBJ2-7; 7 nucleotides line up with TRBD2. This CDR3 has 15 amino acids. Per the germline V gene, CDR1 is MNHEY and CDR2 is SVGEGT. The ends lost 2 bases at V and 3 bases at J; junction bases unmatched: 7. CDR3 sequence: CASSYPAAGVYEQYF. Written as DNA, the CDR3 is TGTGCCAGCAGTTACCCCGCGGCGGGAGTCTACGAGCAGTACTTC.

V is TRBV29-1 and J is TRBJ2-7; 10 bases fit TRBD1. CDR3 length: 14 amino acids. The germline V gene has CDR1 SQVTM and CDR2 ANQGSEA. Trimming removed 7 bases from V and 2 bases from J; junction bases left unmatched: 8. CDR3 loop: CSGRQGALPYEQYF. The CDR3 nucleotides are TGCAGCGGTCGACAGGGGGCCTTGCCCTACGAGCAGTACTTC.

The chain couples TRBV15 to TRBJ2-7, with a weak D call TRBD1 (5 bases). The V end was cut by 0 bases, the J end by 4 bases, with 13 bases between. CDR3 length equals 15 residues. Germline V CDR1 and CDR2: LNHNV, YYDKDF (reference sequence). The CDR3 protein is CATSRDKAGLYEQYF. Here the CDR3 DNA reads TGTGCCACCAGCAGAGATAAGGCAGGGTTGTACGAGCAGTACTTC.

The V and J genes are TRBV11-3 and TRBJ2-1; D perhaps matches TRBD2 (6 bases). The V gene's germline CDR1 is SGHNT and CDR2 YENEEA. The CDR3 has 16 amino acids. Deletions cut 5 bases from V and 0 bases from J, with 14 bases between. CDR3 DNA sequence: TGTGCCAGCAGCGCAGGCGGAGGGAGCTCCTACAATGAGCAGTTCTTC. Encoded protein: CASSAGGGSSYNEQFF. Complete variable domain (other parts from reference TRBV11-3 and TRBJ2-1): EAGVVQSPRYKIIEKKQPVAFWCNPISGHNTLYWYLQNLGQGPELLIRYENEEAVDDSQLPKDRFSAERLKGVDSTLKIQPAELGDSAVYLCASSAGGGSSYNEQFFGPGTRLTVL.

This clone was found once. V is TRBV4-1 and J is TRBJ2-7, with D possibly matching TRBD1 (5 bases). Germline V gives CDR1 MGHRA, CDR2 YSYEKL. The CDR3 totals 14 residues. V gave up 0 bases and J gave up 2 bases, with 8 bases separating them. The CDR3 spells CASSQDGAAYEQYF. The CDR3, as DNA: TGCGCCAGCAGCCAAGATGGGGCCGCCTACGAGCAGTACTTC.

The chain recombines TRBV30 with TRBJ2-7; D possibly corresponds to TRBD1 (5 bases). Trimming pared 2 bases from V and 3 bases from J, leaving 8 bases between. CDR1 and CDR2 (germline): GTSNPN, SVGIG (reference sequence). The CDR3 is 12 residues long. The CDR3 bases are TGTGCCTGGAGTAGGGGCAGCTACGAGCAGTACTTC. This sequence encodes CAWSRGSYEQYF.

This CDR3 is CATSPHPGLAGRSGNIQYF. The CDR3 DNA reads TGTGCCACCAGCCCCCATCCGGGACTAGCGGGAAGGTCGGGAAACATTCAGTACTTC. This chain uses TRBV15 with TRBJ2-4; 13 nucleotides match TRBD2. V lost 5 bases to trimming and J lost 6 bases; unmatched junction nucleotides: 16. The CDR3 consists of 19 residues. Germline V gene data show CDR1 as LNHNV and CDR2 as YYDKDF (reference sequence).